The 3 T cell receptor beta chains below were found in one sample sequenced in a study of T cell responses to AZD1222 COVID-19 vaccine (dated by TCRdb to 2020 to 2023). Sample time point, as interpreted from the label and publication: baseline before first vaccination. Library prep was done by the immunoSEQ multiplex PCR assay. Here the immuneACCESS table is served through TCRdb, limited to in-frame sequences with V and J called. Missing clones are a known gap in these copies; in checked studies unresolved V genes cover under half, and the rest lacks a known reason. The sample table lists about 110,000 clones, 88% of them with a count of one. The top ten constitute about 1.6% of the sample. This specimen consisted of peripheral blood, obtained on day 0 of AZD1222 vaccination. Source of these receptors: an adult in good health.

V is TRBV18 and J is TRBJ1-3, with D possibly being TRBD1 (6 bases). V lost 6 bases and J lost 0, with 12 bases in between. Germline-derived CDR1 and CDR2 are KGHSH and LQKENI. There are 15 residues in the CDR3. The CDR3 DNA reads TGTGCCAGCTCCCAAGACAGGCTCTCTGGAAACACCATATATTTT. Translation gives CASSQDRLSGNTIYF.

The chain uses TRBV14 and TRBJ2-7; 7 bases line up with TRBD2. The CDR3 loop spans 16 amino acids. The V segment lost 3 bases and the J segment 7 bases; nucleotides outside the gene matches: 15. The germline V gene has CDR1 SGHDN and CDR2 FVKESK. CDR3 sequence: CASSQGAGKSLGEQYF. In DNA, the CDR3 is TGTGCCAGCAGCCAGGGAGCGGGGAAGAGTTTGGGGGAGCAGTACTTC.

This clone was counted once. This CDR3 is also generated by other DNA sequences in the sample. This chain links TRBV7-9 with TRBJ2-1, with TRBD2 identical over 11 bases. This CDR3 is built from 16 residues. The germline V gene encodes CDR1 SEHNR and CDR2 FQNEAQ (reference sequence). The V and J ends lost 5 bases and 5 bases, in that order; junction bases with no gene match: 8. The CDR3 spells CASSPTGLAANNEQFF. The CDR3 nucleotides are TGTGCCAGCAGCCCAACGGGACTAGCGGCCAACAATGAGCAGTTCTTC.